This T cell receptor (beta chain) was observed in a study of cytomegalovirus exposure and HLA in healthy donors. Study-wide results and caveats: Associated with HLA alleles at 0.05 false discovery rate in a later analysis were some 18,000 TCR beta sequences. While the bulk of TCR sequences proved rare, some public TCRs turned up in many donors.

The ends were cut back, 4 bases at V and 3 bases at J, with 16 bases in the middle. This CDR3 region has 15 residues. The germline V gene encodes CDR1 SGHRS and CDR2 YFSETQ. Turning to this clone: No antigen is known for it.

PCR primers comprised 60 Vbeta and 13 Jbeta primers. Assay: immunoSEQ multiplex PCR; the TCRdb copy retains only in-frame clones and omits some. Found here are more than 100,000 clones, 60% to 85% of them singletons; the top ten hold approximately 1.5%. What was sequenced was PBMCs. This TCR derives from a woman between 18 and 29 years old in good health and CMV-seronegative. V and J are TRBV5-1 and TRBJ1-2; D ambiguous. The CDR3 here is CASSPGWGTDYGYTF. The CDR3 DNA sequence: TGCGCCAGCAGCCCGGGGTGGGGTACGGACTATGGCTACACCTTC.